One sample yielded the 25 T cell receptor beta chains listed below, sequenced in a study of shared clonotypes between healthy human individuals (dated by TCRdb to 2018 to 2021). To prepare the library, the immunoSEQ multiplex PCR assay was applied. TCRdb provides this immuneACCESS table in a form limited to in-frame rearrangements. Some clones are lacking; in checked studies, under half of them reflect an unresolved V gene, and why the rest are absent is not known. The sample has hundreds of thousands of clones on record, around three quarters of them singletons. The top ten clonotypes cover 12% of the sample. The sequencing input was PBMCs. Receptors originate from a woman aged 40 to 50 in good health. Some clones in this sample may be carry-over from other donors' samples.

This chain joins TRBV4-3 and TRBJ2-7; D may be TRBD1 or TRBD2 (9 bases each). CDR3 length equals 17 residues. The V and J ends lost 4 bases and 0 bases respectively, with 19 bases between them. Germline values: CDR1 LGHNA, CDR2 YSLEER. CDR3 loop: CASSRRGGQGSSYEQYF. CDR3 nucleotides: TGCGCCAGCAGCCGGCGGGGGGGACAGGGAAGCTCCTACGAGCAGTACTTC.

This rearrangement joins TRBV6-1 to TRBJ2-7; either TRBD1 or TRBD2 may supply D (5 bases each). V lost 4 bases and J 4 bases, leaving 17 bases between the germline ends. The germline CDR1 and CDR2 sequences are MNHNS and SASEGT. This CDR3 has 15 amino acids. The CDR3 protein is CASSVLRGSGYEQYF. DNA for the CDR3: TGTGCCAGCAGTGTTCTAAGGGGTTCGGGGTACGAGCAGTACTTC.

This clone came up once. The V call is TRBV9, the J call TRBJ2-7, with TRBD1 matching 7 bases. The CDR3 runs to 16 residues. Per germline, CDR1 SGDLS and CDR2 YYNGEE. The trim removed 0 bases at V and 2 bases at J, leaving 8 bases unmatched. The CDR3 loop is CASSVAHGDSPYEQYF. CDR3 DNA: TGTGCCAGCAGCGTAGCCCATGGGGACAGCCCCTACGAGCAGTACTTC.

The chain combines TRBV7-9 with TRBJ2-3, with 12 bases aligning to TRBD2. The germline V gene encodes CDR1 SEHNR and CDR2 FQNEAQ (reference sequence). Trimming cost V 5 bases and J 0 bases; bases outside gene matches: 3. The CDR3 loop spans 16 amino acids. Here the CDR3 reads CASSPGTSGSTDTQYF. Here the CDR3 DNA reads TGTGCCAGCAGCCCTGGGACTAGCGGGAGCACAGATACGCAGTATTTT.

The chain joins TRBV6-5 to TRBJ2-3, with 8 bases aligning to TRBD1. This CDR3 spans 15 amino acids. V lost 6 bases and J lost 4; bases outside the gene matches: 9. Per the germline V gene, CDR1 is MNHEY and CDR2 is SVGAGI. The chain's CDR3 is CASSHSATGADTQYF. Here the CDR3 DNA reads TGTGCCAGCAGCCACTCCGCGACAGGGGCAGATACGCAGTATTTT.

The chain combines TRBV6-1 with TRBJ2-3; D is unresolved. The CDR3 runs 15 residues. The V and J ends lost 2 bases and 1 base respectively, with 10 bases between them. Germline V gene sequence: CDR1 MNHNS, CDR2 SASEGT. The CDR3 DNA sequence: TGTGCCAGCAGTGAATTGAGAAGGGGCACAGATACGCAGTATTTT. Protein product: CASSELRRGTDTQYF.

This clone was recorded once. One end of the junction does not line up with germline, which may come from a read error. The gene calls are TRBV7-2 and TRBJ2-2; 9 bases match TRBD1. Germline V gene sequence: CDR1 SGHTA, CDR2 FQGNSA. The CDR3 is 15 amino acids. CDR3 residues: CASSPRQGGTGELFF. For the CDR3, the DNA is TGTGCCAGCAGCCCCCGACAGGGGGGGACCGGGGAACTGTTTTTT. Filled out from reference TRBV7-2 and TRBJ2-2, the complete variable domain reads GAGVSQSPSNKVTEKGKDVELRCDPISGHTALYWYRQSLGQGLEFLIYFQGNSAPDKSGLPSDRFSAERTGGSVSTLTIQRTQQEDSAVYLCASSPRQGGTGELFFGEGSRLTVL.

The J gene is TRBJ1-2, the V gene TRBV15; the match to TRBD1 covers 7 bases. Germline values: CDR1 LNHNV, CDR2 YYDKDF (reference sequence). The CDR3 has 15 residues. Trimming at V came to 0 bases and at J to 4 bases, leaving 5 bases not matched to a gene. In DNA form, the CDR3 reads TGTGCCACCAGCAGAGACAGGGACAGACTCTATGGCTACACCTTC. Its translation: CATSRDRDRLYGYTF.

This chain links TRBV9 with TRBJ2-2, with unresolved D. The germline CDR1 and CDR2 sequences are SGDLS and YYNGEE. Trimming took 3 bases from V and 0 from J, leaving 12 bases between them. The CDR3 sequence is 16 residues long. In DNA, the CDR3 is TGTGCCAGCAGCGCTGACCTGAACGCGAACACCGGGGAGCTGTTTTTT. Protein sequence: CASSADLNANTGELFF.

This clone has just one count. The chain couples TRBV4-1 to TRBJ2-5; 7 bases line up with TRBD2. Judging by the DNA end, TRBJ2-7 fits better; the J call may be wrong. The CDR3 extends over 14 amino acids. In germline, CDR1 is MGHRA, CDR2 YSYEKL. The CDR3 is CASSYVGGRYEQYF. The DNA for the CDR3 is TGCGCCAGCAGCTACGTGGGGGGGAGGTACGAGCAGTACTTC.

The rearrangement uses TRBV28 and TRBJ2-6; no definite D call. The V end lost 6 bases, the J end lost 0 bases, and 6 bases lay between the germline ends. The CDR3 consists of 14 residues. Germline V CDR1 and CDR2: MDHEN, SYDVKM. The CDR3 DNA reads as TGTGCCAGCAGCGACGCCTCTGGGGCCAACGTCCTGACTTTC. Its protein product is CASSDASGANVLTF.

This clone turned up a few times. V is TRBV11-2 and J is TRBJ2-1, with TRBD2 identical over 12 bases. Germline V gene sequence: CDR1 SGHAT, CDR2 FQNNGV. The ends lost 3 bases at V and 6 bases at J; junction bases unmatched: 3. The CDR3 length is 15 residues. CDR3 coding DNA: TGTGCCAGCAGCTTGGAGACTAGCGGGAGCAATGAGCAGTTCTTC. It yields the protein CASSLETSGSNEQFF. Full variable domain (rest looked up from reference TRBV11-2 and TRBJ2-1): EAGVAQSPRYKIIEKRQSVAFWCNPISGHATLYWYQQILGQGPKLLIQFQNNGVVDDSQLPKDRFSAERLKGVDSTLKIQPAKLEDSAVYLCASSLETSGSNEQFFGPGTRLTVL.

The chain uses TRBV28 and TRBJ2-1; 7 bases map to TRBD2. Germline V gene data show CDR1 as MDHEN and CDR2 as SYDVKM. The J segment lost 0 bases and the V segment lost 11 bases, leaving 4 bases of the junction unmatched. This CDR3 is 13 amino acids long. CDR3 sequence (DNA): TGTGCCCTAAGCGGGGTCTCCTACAATGAGCAGTTCTTC. Translation: CALSGVSYNEQFF.

In its sample, this clone was seen a few times. The chain combines TRBV9 with TRBJ2-1; D may be TRBD2 (6 bases). This CDR3 is 14 amino acids long. V gave up 4 bases and J gave up 5 bases, with 13 bases separating them. Germline CDR1 SGDLS, CDR2 YYNGEE. The CDR3 loop is CASSTSPGDNEQFF. CDR3 bases: TGTGCCAGCAGCACTAGCCCGGGGGACAATGAGCAGTTCTTC.

The chain employs TRBV4-3 and TRBJ2-3; 12 nucleotides agree with TRBD1. The ends lost 0 bases at V and 6 bases at J; junction bases unmatched: 4. Germline V CDR1 and CDR2: LGHNA, YSLEER. CDR3 length: 16 amino acids. CDR3 loop: CASSQDGTGGFDTQYF. CDR3 in DNA: TGCGCCAGCAGCCAAGATGGGACAGGGGGCTTTGATACGCAGTATTTT.

V gene TRBV18 combines with J gene TRBJ1-4; TRBD1 matches 8 bases. The junction had 1 base not matched to a gene; V was cut back by 3 bases and J by 4 bases. The CDR3 totals 14 residues. Germline assignment: CDR1 KGHSH and CDR2 LQKENI. The CDR3 DNA is TGTGCCAGCTCACCGGGACAGGATAATGAAAAACTGTTTTTT. Protein product: CASSPGQDNEKLFF.

A word on this clone: A junction boundary mismatches the germline segment, possibly from a read error. This sequence joins TRBV2 and TRBJ2-7, with D hard to call. The length of the CDR3 is 12 residues. The germline V gene has CDR1 SNHLY and CDR2 FYNNEI. CDR3 region: CASRLLSHEQYF. The DNA of the CDR3 is TGTGCCAGCAGGCTTCTCTCCCACGAGCAGTACTTC.

The CDR3 region has the DNA TGTGCCAGCAGCTTTAGCGGGAGGGCCCTCAATGAGCAGTTCTTC. This encodes CASSFSGRALNEQFF. This rearrangement joins TRBV11-2 to TRBJ2-1; TRBD2 agrees at 11 bases. Germline CDR1 reads SGHAT; CDR2 reads FQNNGV. With 3 bases clipped from V and 6 bases from J, the junction kept 4 bases outside the gene matches. The CDR3 is 15 residues long. The variable domain in full, with the rest retrieved from reference TRBV11-2 and TRBJ2-1, is EAGVAQSPRYKIIEKRQSVAFWCNPISGHATLYWYQQILGQGPKLLIQFQNNGVVDDSQLPKDRFSAERLKGVDSTLKIQPAKLEDSAVYLCASSFSGRALNEQFFGPGTRLTVL.

This clone occurred a few times. The J gene is TRBJ2-1, the V gene TRBV6-4; TRBD2 is a possible D gene (6 bases). The CDR3 is 15 residues long. Per germline, CDR1 MRHNA and CDR2 SNTAGT. The V end lost 7 bases, the J end lost 5 bases, and 18 bases lay between the germline ends. The chain's CDR3 is CASTPGVVGHNEQFF. As DNA, the CDR3 is TGTGCCAGCACTCCGGGGGTAGTCGGCCACAATGAGCAGTTCTTC.

This sequence joins TRBV7-2 and TRBJ2-7; D could derive from TRBD1 or TRBD2 (5 bases each). The CDR3 runs 15 residues. V shed 1 base and J shed 1 base, with 11 bases lying between them. Germline values: CDR1 SGHTA, CDR2 FQGNSA. The DNA of the CDR3 is TGTGCCAGCAGCTTAGAGGGGACGACTTCCTACGAGCAGTACTTC. It is translated as CASSLEGTTSYEQYF.

The gene calls are TRBV27 and TRBJ2-7; TRBD1 is a possible D gene (6 bases). CDR1 and CDR2 from the germline V gene are MNHEY and SMNVEV (reference sequence). Between the trimmed V and J ends, which lost 3 bases and 2 bases, there was a span of 11 bases. The CDR3 has 14 amino acids. For the CDR3, the DNA is TGTGCCAGCAGTTTCTCACAGGGACCCTACGAGCAGTACTTC. Protein product: CASSFSQGPYEQYF.

The chain has TRBV11-3 and TRBJ1-5, with unresolved D. The germline gives CDR1 SGHNT, CDR2 YENEEA. V gave up 1 base and J gave up 5 bases, with 6 bases separating them. This CDR3 has 13 amino acids. CDR3 protein: CASSLAPDQPQHF. The CDR3 DNA reads as TGTGCCAGCAGCTTAGCGCCAGATCAGCCCCAGCATTTT. The variable domain in full, completed from reference TRBV11-3 and TRBJ1-5, reads EAGVVQSPRYKIIEKKQPVAFWCNPISGHNTLYWYLQNLGQGPELLIRYENEEAVDDSQLPKDRFSAERLKGVDSTLKIQPAELGDSAVYLCASSLAPDQPQHFGDGTRLSIL.

The rearrangement uses TRBV2 and TRBJ1-4; D is unclear. Germline CDR1 and CDR2: SNHLY and FYNNEI. This CDR3 region has 12 residues. Between the trimmed V and J ends, which lost 5 bases and 4 bases, there was a span of 5 bases. CDR3 protein: CASSNSNEKLFF. For the CDR3, the DNA is TGTGCCAGCAGTAACAGTAATGAAAAACTGTTTTTT.

The CDR3 bases are TGTGCCTACCGGGAGCGGGAGTGGAACACCGGGGAGCTGTTTTTT. This sequence encodes CAYREREWNTGELFF. The genes are TRBV11-2 and TRBJ2-2; 8 bases are a match to TRBD2. The CDR3 extends over 15 amino acids. In germline, CDR1 is SGHAT, CDR2 FQNNGV. J gave up 1 base and V 11 bases, and 9 bases lay outside the gene matches.

J is TRBJ1-1 and V is TRBV6-5; 9 nucleotides agree with TRBD1. This CDR3 spans 14 amino acids. Germline CDR1 and CDR2: MNHEY and SVGAGI. J was trimmed by 4 bases and V by 6 bases; bases with no gene match: 6. The CDR3 DNA sequence: TGTGCCAGCAGGAAGACAGGGGGTGGCACTGAAGCTTTCTTT. Translating it yields CASRKTGGGTEAFF.